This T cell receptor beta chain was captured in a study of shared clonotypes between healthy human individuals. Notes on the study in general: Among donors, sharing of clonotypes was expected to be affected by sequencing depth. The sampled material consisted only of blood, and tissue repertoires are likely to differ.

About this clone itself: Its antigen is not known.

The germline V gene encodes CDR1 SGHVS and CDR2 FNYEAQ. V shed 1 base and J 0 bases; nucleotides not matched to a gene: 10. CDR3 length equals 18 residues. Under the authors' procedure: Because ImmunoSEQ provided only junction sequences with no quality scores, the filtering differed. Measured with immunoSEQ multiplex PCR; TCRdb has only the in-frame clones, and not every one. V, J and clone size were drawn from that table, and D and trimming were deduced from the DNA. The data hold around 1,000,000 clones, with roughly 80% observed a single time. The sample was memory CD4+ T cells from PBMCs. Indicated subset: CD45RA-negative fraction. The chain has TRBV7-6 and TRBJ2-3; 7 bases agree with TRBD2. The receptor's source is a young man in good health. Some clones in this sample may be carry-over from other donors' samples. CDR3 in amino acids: CASSLGFRGGVSTDTQYF. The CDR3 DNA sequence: TGTGCCAGCAGCTTAGGCTTCCGCGGGGGTGTCAGCACAGATACGCAGTATTTT.